The 6 T cell receptor beta chains reported below all come from one sample, sequenced in a study of control samples from healthy donors and cancer patients. Measured with immunoSEQ multiplex PCR; TCRdb has only the in-frame clones, and not every one. The sample yields some 120,000 clones, approximately 90% seen once. Sequencing input: PBMCs. The receptor set was obtained from a woman in her forties or fifties with colorectal cancer.

The chain combines TRBV19 with TRBJ2-2; D call uncertain. Looked up from germline, CDR1 is LNHDA and CDR2 is SQIVND (reference sequence). This CDR3 spans 14 amino acids. V lost 7 bases to trimming and J lost 1 base, with 10 bases between them. The CDR3 is CASIGWENTGELFF. The CDR3 region has the DNA TGTGCCAGTATTGGATGGGAGAACACCGGGGAGCTGTTTTTT.

The chain combines TRBV28 with TRBJ2-3; 12 bases match TRBD1. CDR1 is MDHEN, CDR2 SYDVKM, per germline. Losses at the gene ends were 5 bases for V and 8 bases for J; bases not matched to a gene: 5. The CDR3 contains 14 residues. The CDR3 loop reads CASSLPGQGATQYF. The CDR3 DNA is TGTGCCAGCAGTCTTCCGGGACAGGGGGCTACGCAGTATTTT.

The rearrangement links TRBV28 to TRBJ2-6; tentative D call: TRBD1 (6 bases). The CDR3 length is 17 residues. The germline V gene has CDR1 MDHEN and CDR2 SYDVKM. V lost 7 bases and J 0 bases, leaving 16 bases between the germline ends. The chain's CDR3 is CASNPTGDPSGANVLTF. Written as DNA, the CDR3 is TGTGCCAGCAACCCGACAGGCGATCCCTCTGGGGCCAACGTCCTGACTTTC.

V gene TRBV7-3 combines with J gene TRBJ2-1, with unresolved D. V lost 0 bases and J 4 bases, leaving 7 bases between the germline ends. Germline V gene data show CDR1 as SGHTA and CDR2 as FQGTGA. This CDR3 is built from 14 residues. The CDR3 reads CASSLTAAYNEQFF. CDR3 nucleotide sequence: TGTGCCAGCAGCTTAACAGCAGCATACAATGAGCAGTTCTTC.

The chain couples TRBV15 to TRBJ2-1; D gene ambiguous. V lost 1 base and J lost 6, with 10 bases in between. Germline CDR1 LNHNV, CDR2 YYDKDF (reference sequence). CDR3 length equals 14 residues. The CDR3 loop reads CATSRGSVPNEQFF. The CDR3 DNA is TGTGCCACCAGCAGAGGGTCCGTCCCCAATGAGCAGTTCTTC.

The chain uses TRBV5-1 and TRBJ1-6; TRBD1 is a possible D gene (6 bases). The CDR3 length is 15 residues. The V gene's germline CDR1 is SGHRS and CDR2 YFSETQ. V was cut by 0 bases and J by 7 bases, with 11 bases left in between. The CDR3 DNA sequence: TGCGCCAGCAGCTTGGTCGCAGGGGTAAATTCACCCCTCCACTTT. Amino acid sequence: CASSLVAGVNSPLHF.